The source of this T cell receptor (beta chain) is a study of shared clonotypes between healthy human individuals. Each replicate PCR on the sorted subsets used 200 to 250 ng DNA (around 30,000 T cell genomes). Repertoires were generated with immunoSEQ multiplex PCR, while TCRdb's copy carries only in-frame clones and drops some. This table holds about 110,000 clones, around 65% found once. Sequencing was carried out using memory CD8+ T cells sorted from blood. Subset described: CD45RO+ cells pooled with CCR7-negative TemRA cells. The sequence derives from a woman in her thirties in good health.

The CDR3, as DNA: TGTGCCAGCAGCTACACTAGCGGGAGGGCCGCTGAGCAGTTCTTC. Its protein product is CASSYTSGRAAEQFF. The J gene is TRBJ2-1, the V gene TRBV5-8; 13 bases are a match to TRBD2. V gave up 3 bases and J gave up 9 bases; unmatched junction bases: 6. CDR1 and CDR2 (germline): SGHTS, YDEGEE. The CDR3 covers 15 residues.